Below are 30 T cell receptor beta chains sequenced from a single sample in a study of response to subunit inactivated influenza vaccine. Via MiXCR, TCRdb re-called the RT-PCR reads, giving one row per CDR3 protein. The top ten clones hold roughly a tenth of a sample with more than 700,000 distinct CDR3 sequences, approximately 21% of them seen once. Here the sequenced sample was PBMCs from blood, taken more than 4 days after vaccination. The receptors come from a man in his fifties or sixties who received an inactivated influenza vaccine.

This clonotype was counted only a few times. This sequence joins TRBV12-3 or TRBV12-4 and TRBJ2-1, with TRBD2 as a possible D gene (5 bases). This CDR3 has 14 amino acids. V gave up 1 base and J gave up 9 bases, with 13 bases separating them. CDR3 bases: TGTGCCAGCAGTTTAGTATCCGGGAATGGTGAGCAGTTCTTC. Amino acid sequence: CASSLVSGNGEQFF.

This chain links TRBV6-2 or TRBV6-3 with TRBJ1-2; D might be TRBD1 (6 bases). CDR1 is MNHEY, CDR2 SVGEGT, per germline. V lost 5 bases and J 3 bases, leaving 10 bases between the germline ends. This CDR3 comprises 13 residues. The CDR3 DNA sequence: TGTGCCAGCAGTCCCAGGGGCTACTATGGCTACACCTTC. It codes for CASSPRGYYGYTF.

The chain carries TRBV2 and TRBJ1-1; D remains ambiguous. V was clipped by 5 bases and J by 5 bases, with 12 bases between them. Germline CDR1 and CDR2: SNHLY and FYNNEI. The CDR3 has 13 amino acids. CDR3 loop: CASSQGRSTEAFF. The DNA of the CDR3 is TGTGCCAGCAGTCAAGGGCGTTCGACTGAAGCTTTCTTT. The full variable domain, rest sourced from reference TRBV2 and TRBJ1-1, is EPEVTQTPSHQVTQMGQEVILRCVPISNHLYFYWYRQILGQKVEFLVSFYNNEISEKSEIFDDQFSVERPDGSNFTLKIRSTKLEDSAMYFCASSQGRSTEAFFGQGTRLTVV.

J is TRBJ1-2 and V is TRBV19, with a weak D call TRBD1 (6 bases). Trimming shortened V by 3 bases and J by 4 bases, and 15 bases separated the two germline ends. This CDR3 comprises 15 residues. The germline V gene has CDR1 LNHDA and CDR2 SQIVND (reference sequence). CDR3 in amino acids: CASSIPGQWTYGYTF. The CDR3 nucleotides are TGTGCCAGTAGTATCCCCGGACAGTGGACCTATGGCTACACCTTC.

A few counts support this clonotype. This sequence joins TRBV7-2 and TRBJ1-2, with D unclear. CDR1 is SGHTA, CDR2 FQGNSA, per germline. The CDR3 length is 14 residues. V was pared by 4 bases and J by 4 bases, with 13 bases between. The CDR3 protein is CASSSRVAAYGYTF. CDR3 nucleotide sequence: TGTGCCAGCAGCTCCCGGGTGGCGGCCTATGGCTACACCTTC. The full variable domain, completed using reference TRBV7-2 and TRBJ1-2, is GAGVSQSPSNKVTEKGKDVELRCDPISGHTALYWYRQSLGQGLEFLIYFQGNSAPDKSGLPSDRFSAERTGGSVSTLTIQRTQQEDSAVYLCASSSRVAAYGYTFGSGTRLTVV.

This chain links TRBV10-2 with TRBJ2-7; 8 bases are a match to TRBD2. CDR1 is WSHSY and CDR2 is SAAADI in the germline V gene. This CDR3 contains 15 residues. V dropped 7 bases and J dropped 0; count of bases not matched to a gene: 8. DNA of the CDR3: TGCGCCAGCAAATCGGGGGGGGCCCCCTCCTACGAGCAGTACTTC. Amino acids: CASKSGGAPSYEQYF.

The gene calls are TRBV18 and TRBJ2-3; D may be TRBD2 (6 bases). The V and J ends lost 0 bases and 0 bases respectively, with 13 bases between them. There are 17 residues in the CDR3. CDR1 and CDR2 from the germline V gene are KGHSH and LQKENI. CDR3 loop: CASSPPSGGKSTDTQYF. The CDR3 nucleotides are TGTGCCAGCTCACCACCTTCCGGGGGTAAGAGCACAGATACGCAGTATTTT.

V usage is TRBV10-2 and J usage is TRBJ2-1; D remains unclear. CDR1 and CDR2 from the germline V gene are WSHSY and SAAADI. The CDR3 contains 11 residues. The V gene lost 4 bases and the J gene lost 8 bases, with 6 bases spanning the gap. The CDR3 DNA reads as TGCGCCAGCAGTGCCCTCGATGAGCAGTTCTTC. Protein product: CASSALDEQFF.

The chain links TRBV7-3 to TRBJ2-2; a weak D match, TRBD2 (6 bases). This CDR3 is built from 18 residues. The V end was cut by 1 base, the J end by 2 bases, with 17 bases between. The germline V gene has CDR1 SGHTA and CDR2 FQGTGA. The CDR3 nucleotides are TGTGCCAGCAGCTTAAAAGGGGCCCTCGGGGGAAACACCGGGGAGCTGTTTTTT. It yields the protein CASSLKGALGGNTGELFF.

The V and J genes are TRBV29-1 and TRBJ2-1, with D unresolved. CDR1 and CDR2 from the germline V gene are SQVTM and ANQGSEA. Trimming took off 4 bases at V and 9 bases at J, with 7 bases between the two ends. The CDR3 has 10 amino acids. CDR3 DNA sequence: TGCAGCGTTGTGGCCATTGAGCAGTTCTTC. The encoded protein is CSVVAIEQFF.

This clonotype came up a few times. The CDR3 sequence is CAISDRVGRYGTDTQYF. CDR3 sequence (DNA): TGTGCCATCAGTGACAGGGTAGGGCGGTACGGCACAGATACGCAGTATTTT. The chain combines TRBV10-3 with TRBJ2-3, with D perhaps TRBD1 (5 bases). The V end lost 3 bases, the J end lost 1 base, and 17 bases lay between the germline ends. CDR3 size: 17 residues. Per germline, CDR1 ENHRY and CDR2 SYGVKD.

This clonotype showed up just a few times. V usage is TRBV7-9 and J usage is TRBJ1-2, with D tentatively TRBD1 (6 bases). The V gene's germline CDR1 is SEHNR and CDR2 FQNEAQ (reference sequence). V was cut by 5 bases and J by 8 bases, with 15 bases left in between. This CDR3 is built from 13 residues. The CDR3 loop is CASSPVGGGGYTF. Here the CDR3 DNA reads TGTGCCAGCAGCCCGGTCGGGGGCGGGGGCTACACCTTC.

This clonotype was recorded a few times. The J gene is TRBJ2-1, the V gene TRBV11-2; D may be TRBD2 (7 bases). CDR1 and CDR2 (germline): SGHAT, FQNNGV. The CDR3 covers 14 residues. V dropped 10 bases and J dropped 8 bases, with 21 bases sitting between them. The CDR3, as DNA: TGTGCCACCTCTTGGGGGGGGGCGATCTATGAGCAGTTCTTC. Its translation is CATSWGGAIYEQFF.

The chain recombines TRBV6-2 or TRBV6-3 with TRBJ2-7, with D perhaps TRBD1 (6 bases). The germline V gene has CDR1 MNHEY and CDR2 SVGEGT. With 5 bases removed from V and 0 bases from J, the gap between germline ends came to 14 bases. This CDR3 is built from 15 residues. CDR3 protein: CASSTRQESSYEQYF. For the CDR3, the DNA is TGTGCCAGCAGTACTAGACAGGAGAGCTCCTACGAGCAGTACTTC.

This clonotype has ten or more counts. CDR3 sequence: CSARKGGSHTGELFF. The CDR3 DNA is TGCAGTGCTAGGAAGGGAGGCTCGCACACCGGGGAGCTGTTTTTT. The V call is TRBV20-1, the J call TRBJ2-2, with D perhaps TRBD2 (6 bases). The length of the CDR3 is 15 residues. Germline V gives CDR1 DFQATT, CDR2 SNEGSKA (reference sequence). V lost 3 bases to trimming and J lost 3 bases, with 14 bases between them.

This clonotype has a handful of counts. The chain uses TRBV7-9 and TRBJ2-1; 9 nucleotides line up with TRBD2. Per germline, CDR1 SEHNR and CDR2 FQNEAQ (reference sequence). The CDR3 spans 11 residues. This chain's CDR3 is CVASGNNEQFF. In DNA form, the CDR3 reads TGTGTTGCTAGCGGGAACAATGAGCAGTTCTTC. Drawing the rest from reference TRBV7-9 and TRBJ2-1, the complete variable domain is DTGVSQNPRHKITKRGQNVTFRCDPISEHNRLYWYRQTLGQGPEFLTYFQNEAQLEKSRLLSDRFSAERPKGSFSTLEIQRTEQGDSAMYLCVASGNNEQFFGPGTRLTVL.

This clonotype occurred a few times. The V gene is TRBV7-8, the J gene TRBJ2-7, with 10 bases aligning to TRBD2. The CDR3 covers 17 residues. Germline-derived CDR1 and CDR2 are SGHVS and FQNEAQ. The J segment lost 1 base and the V segment lost 3 bases, leaving 9 bases of the junction unmatched. The CDR3 DNA follows: TGTGCCAGCAGCTTCTCCCCCAGGACTAGCGGATCCTACGAGCAGTACTTC. This gives the protein CASSFSPRTSGSYEQYF.

The V call is TRBV10-3, the J call TRBJ2-3; the match to TRBD2 covers 13 bases. CDR1 and CDR2 from the germline V gene are ENHRY and SYGVKD. Trimming at V came to 6 bases and at J to 2 bases, leaving 5 bases not matched to a gene. The CDR3 loop spans 16 amino acids. For the CDR3, the DNA is TGTGCCATCAGCAGGACTAGCGGGGGAACCACAGATACGCAGTATTTT. Residues: CAISRTSGGTTDTQYF.

This clonotype showed up just a few times. The chain has TRBV5-5 and TRBJ1-1; D is undetermined. CDR1 SGHKS and CDR2 YYEKEE come from the germline V gene (reference sequence). This CDR3 region has 13 residues. Trimming left V 2 bases short and J 7 bases short, with 12 bases between. This CDR3 is CASSLTSTREAFF. The DNA of the CDR3 is TGTGCCAGCAGCTTAACCAGCACCCGTGAAGCTTTCTTT.

The chain joins TRBV9 to TRBJ2-2; 7 bases fit TRBD2. Germline trimming cut 0 bases from V and 6 bases from J; bases unmatched to any gene: 11. Germline V CDR1 and CDR2: SGDLS, YYNGEE. The CDR3 totals 17 residues. CDR3 sequence reads: CASSVGLRDYWPGELFF. CDR3 coding DNA: TGTGCCAGCAGCGTAGGATTACGGGACTATTGGCCCGGGGAGCTGTTTTTT.

This rearrangement joins TRBV10-3 to TRBJ2-7; 7 nucleotides align to TRBD1. Germline V gives CDR1 ENHRY, CDR2 SYGVKD. Trimming took 6 bases from V and 1 from J; bases not matched to a gene: 6. The CDR3 spans 14 residues. CDR3 sequence: CAIRDRAPSYEQYF. CDR3 sequence (DNA): TGTGCCATCAGAGACAGGGCTCCTTCCTACGAGCAGTACTTC.

This clonotype was seen a handful of times. The rearrangement joins TRBV5-1 to TRBJ2-3, with D possibly matching TRBD1 (5 bases). The V end was cut by 0 bases, the J end by 2 bases, with 10 bases between. This CDR3 has 15 amino acids. CDR1 is SGHRS and CDR2 is YFSETQ in the germline V gene. DNA of the CDR3: TGCGCCAGCAGCTTGGCAGGGAAGGACACAGATACGCAGTATTTT. Amino acid sequence: CASSLAGKDTDTQYF.

This clonotype appeared a few times. V usage is TRBV10-3 and J usage is TRBJ2-5; the D call may be TRBD1 or TRBD2 (6 bases each). Looked up from germline, CDR1 is ENHRY and CDR2 is SYGVKD. This CDR3 is built from 15 residues. The ends were cut back, 2 bases at V and 5 bases at J, with 15 bases in the middle. For the CDR3, the DNA is TGTGCCATCAGTGAGGATAGGGGGGCGCGGGAGACCCAGTACTTC. Translating it yields CAISEDRGARETQYF.

This clonotype was seen a few times. The chain links TRBV25-1 to TRBJ2-3; a possible D gene is TRBD2 (6 bases). The CDR3 has 16 amino acids. CDR1 is MGHDK, CDR2 SYGVNS, per germline. V lost 1 base and J lost 3, with 14 bases in between. The CDR3 spells CASSESRWGVTDTQYF. CDR3 bases: TGTGCCAGCAGTGAATCCCGTTGGGGGGTAACAGATACGCAGTATTTT.

The V gene is TRBV5-5, the J gene TRBJ2-1, with 12 bases matching TRBD1. V lost 5 bases, J lost 10 bases, and 7 bases stayed unmatched. Germline CDR1 and CDR2: SGHKS and YYEKEE (reference sequence). This CDR3 contains 14 residues. The CDR3 DNA follows: TGTGCCAGCAGTCGGGACAGGGGGCTCCGCGAGCAGTTCTTC. The encoded protein is CASSRDRGLREQFF.

This chain uses TRBV5-5 with TRBJ1-6, with no clear D. V lost 6 bases to trimming and J lost 7 bases, with 17 bases between them. The CDR3 is made up of 15 amino acids. Germline assignment: CDR1 SGHKS and CDR2 YYEKEE (reference sequence). CDR3 sequence: CASTPAPGKNSPLHF. In nucleotides, the CDR3 is TGTGCCAGCACCCCTGCCCCAGGAAAAAATTCACCCCTCCACTTT. The variable domain in full, completed from reference TRBV5-5 and TRBJ1-6, reads DAGVTQSPTHLIKTRGQQVTLRCSPISGHKSVSWYQQVLGQGPQFIFQYYEKEERGRGNFPDRFSARQFPNYSSELNVNALLLGDSALYLCASTPAPGKNSPLHFGNGTRLTVT.

This chain links TRBV20-1 with TRBJ2-1, with D unresolved. Germline V gives CDR1 DFQATT, CDR2 SNEGSKA (reference sequence). Trimming took off 2 bases at V and 5 bases at J, with 10 bases between the two ends. The CDR3 is 13 amino acids. The CDR3 region has the DNA TGCAGTGCTAGACCCTCGCCCCACAATGAGCAGTTCTTC. Residues: CSARPSPHNEQFF.

This clonotype was detected a few times. The chain uses TRBV7-2 and TRBJ2-7; 7 nucleotides match TRBD1. CDR1 and CDR2 from the germline V gene are SGHTA and FQGNSA. J was trimmed by 7 bases and V by 4 bases; bases with no gene match: 13. CDR3 length: 15 residues. CDR3 bases: TGTGCCAGCAGCTACAAGACAGGGAACTTTTGGGAGCAGTACTTC. Its translation is CASSYKTGNFWEQYF.

The chain carries TRBV12-3 or TRBV12-4 and TRBJ1-2; a possible D gene is TRBD1 (6 bases). There are 13 residues in the CDR3. V was cut by 0 bases and J by 9 bases, with 11 bases left in between. The CDR3 region is CASSLARQESYTF. CDR3 nucleotides: TGTGCCAGCAGTTTAGCGAGACAGGAAAGCTACACCTTC.

This rearrangement joins TRBV6-2 or TRBV6-3 to TRBJ1-2; the D gene is possibly TRBD1 (6 bases). The CDR3 loop spans 14 amino acids. Germline V gives CDR1 MNHEY, CDR2 SVGEGT. Trimming stripped 0 bases from V and 8 bases from J, with 13 bases between. This CDR3 is CASSYSSRGLGYTF. CDR3 sequence (DNA): TGTGCCAGCAGTTACTCGAGCAGGGGCTTGGGCTACACCTTC.